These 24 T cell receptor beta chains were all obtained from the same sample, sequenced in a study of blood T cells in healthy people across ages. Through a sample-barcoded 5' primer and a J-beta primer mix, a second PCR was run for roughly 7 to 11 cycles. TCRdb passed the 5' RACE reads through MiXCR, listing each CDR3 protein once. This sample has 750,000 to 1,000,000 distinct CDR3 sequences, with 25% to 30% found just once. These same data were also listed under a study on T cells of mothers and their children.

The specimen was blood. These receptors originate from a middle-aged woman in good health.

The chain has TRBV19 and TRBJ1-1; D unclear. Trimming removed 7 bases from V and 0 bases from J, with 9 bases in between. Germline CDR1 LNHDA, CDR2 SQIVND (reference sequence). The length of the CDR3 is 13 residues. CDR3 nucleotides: TGTGCCAGTACGGCTACCCTGAACACTGAAGCTTTCTTT. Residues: CASTATLNTEAFF.

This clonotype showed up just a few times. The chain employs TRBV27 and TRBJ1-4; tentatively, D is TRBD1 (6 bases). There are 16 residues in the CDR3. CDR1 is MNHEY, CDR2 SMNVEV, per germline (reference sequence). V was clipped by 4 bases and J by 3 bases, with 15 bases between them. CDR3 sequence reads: CASSSTQGQPNEKLFF. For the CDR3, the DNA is TGTGCCAGCAGTTCGACGCAGGGGCAACCTAATGAAAAACTGTTTTTT. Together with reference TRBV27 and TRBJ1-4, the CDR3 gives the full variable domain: EAQVTQNPRYLITVTGKKLTVTCSQNMNHEYMSWYRQDPGLGLRQIYYSMNVEVTDKGDVPEGYKVSRKEKRNFPLILESPSPNQTSLYFCASSSTQGQPNEKLFFGSGTQLSVL.

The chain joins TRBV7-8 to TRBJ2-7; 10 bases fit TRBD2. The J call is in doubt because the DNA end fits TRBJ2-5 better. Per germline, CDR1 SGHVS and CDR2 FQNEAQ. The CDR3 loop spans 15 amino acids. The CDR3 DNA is TGTGCCAGCAGTCCTAGCGGGGGCCCCCTTGGGACCCAGTACTTC. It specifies CASSPSGGPLGTQYF.

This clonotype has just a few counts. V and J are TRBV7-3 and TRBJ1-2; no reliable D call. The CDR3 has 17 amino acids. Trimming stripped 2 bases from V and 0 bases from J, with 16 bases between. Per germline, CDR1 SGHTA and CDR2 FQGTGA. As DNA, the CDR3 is TGTGCCAGCAGCTTAGGGCTGGCAGGATCAGCTAACTATGGCTACACCTTC. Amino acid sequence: CASSLGLAGSANYGYTF.

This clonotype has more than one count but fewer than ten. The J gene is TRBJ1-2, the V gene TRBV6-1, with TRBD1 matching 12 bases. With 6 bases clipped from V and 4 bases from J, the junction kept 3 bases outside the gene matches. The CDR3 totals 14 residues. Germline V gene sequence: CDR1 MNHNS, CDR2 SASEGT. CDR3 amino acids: CASRGTGGFYGYTF. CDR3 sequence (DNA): TGTGCCAGCAGAGGGACAGGGGGCTTCTATGGCTACACCTTC.

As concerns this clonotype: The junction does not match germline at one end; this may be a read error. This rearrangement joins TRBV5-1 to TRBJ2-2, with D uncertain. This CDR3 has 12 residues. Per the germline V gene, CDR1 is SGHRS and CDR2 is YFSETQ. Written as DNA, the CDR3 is TGCGCCAGCAGCCCTGACACCGAGGAGCTGTTTTTT. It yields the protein CASSPDTEELFF.

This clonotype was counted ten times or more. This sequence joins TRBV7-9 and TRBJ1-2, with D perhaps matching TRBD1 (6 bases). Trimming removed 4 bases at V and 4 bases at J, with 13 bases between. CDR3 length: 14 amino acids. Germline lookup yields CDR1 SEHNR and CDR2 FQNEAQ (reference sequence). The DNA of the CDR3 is TGTGCCAGCAGCTCTGGACAGAAAGCCTATGGCTACACCTTC. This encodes CASSSGQKAYGYTF.

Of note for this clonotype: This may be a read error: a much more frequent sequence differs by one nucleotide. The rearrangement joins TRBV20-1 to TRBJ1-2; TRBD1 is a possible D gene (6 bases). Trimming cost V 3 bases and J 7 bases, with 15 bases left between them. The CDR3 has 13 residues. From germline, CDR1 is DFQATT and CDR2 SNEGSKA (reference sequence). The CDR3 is CSASIQGTLGYTF. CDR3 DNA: TGCAGTGCTAGCATCCAGGGGACGCTTGGCTACACCTTC.

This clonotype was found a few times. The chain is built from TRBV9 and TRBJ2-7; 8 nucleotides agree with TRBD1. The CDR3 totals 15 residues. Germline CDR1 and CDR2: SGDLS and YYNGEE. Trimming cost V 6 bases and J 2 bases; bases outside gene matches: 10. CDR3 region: CASTTRDRSPYEQYF. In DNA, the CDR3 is TGTGCCAGCACGACCAGGGACAGGAGTCCCTACGAGCAGTACTTC.

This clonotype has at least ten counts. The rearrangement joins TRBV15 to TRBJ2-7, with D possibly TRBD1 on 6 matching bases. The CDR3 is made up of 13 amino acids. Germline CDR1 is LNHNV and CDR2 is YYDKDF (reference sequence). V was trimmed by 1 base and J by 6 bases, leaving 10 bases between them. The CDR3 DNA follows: TGTGCCACCAGCAGAGGACAGGAAGGCGAGCAGTACTTC. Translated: CATSRGQEGEQYF.

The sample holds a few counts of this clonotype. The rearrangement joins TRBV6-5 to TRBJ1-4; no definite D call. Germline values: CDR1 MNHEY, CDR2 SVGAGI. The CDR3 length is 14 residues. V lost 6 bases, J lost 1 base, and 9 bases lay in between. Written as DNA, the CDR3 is TGTGCCAGCAGCCCCACCCAAACTAATGAAAAACTGTTTTTT. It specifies CASSPTQTNEKLFF.

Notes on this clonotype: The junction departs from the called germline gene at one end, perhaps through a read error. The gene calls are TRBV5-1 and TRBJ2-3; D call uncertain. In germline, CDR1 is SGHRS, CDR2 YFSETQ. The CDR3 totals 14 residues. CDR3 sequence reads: CAGSLSIVGDTQYF. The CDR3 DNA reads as TGCGCCGGCAGCTTGTCCATAGTCGGGGATACGCAGTATTTT. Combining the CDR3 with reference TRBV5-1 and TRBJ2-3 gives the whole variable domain KAGVTQTPRYLIKTRGQQVTLSCSPISGHRSVSWYQQTPGQGLQFLFEYFSETQRNKGNFPGRFSGRQFSNSRSEMNVSTLELGDSALYLCAGSLSIVGDTQYFGPGTRLTVL.

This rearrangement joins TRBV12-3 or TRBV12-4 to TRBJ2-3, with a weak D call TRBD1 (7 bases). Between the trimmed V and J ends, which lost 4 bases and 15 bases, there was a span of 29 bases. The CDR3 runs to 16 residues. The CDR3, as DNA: TGTGCCAGCAGTTCACCGCCAGGGGGGACGGCAGATATGCAATATTTT. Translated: CASSSPPGGTADMQYF.

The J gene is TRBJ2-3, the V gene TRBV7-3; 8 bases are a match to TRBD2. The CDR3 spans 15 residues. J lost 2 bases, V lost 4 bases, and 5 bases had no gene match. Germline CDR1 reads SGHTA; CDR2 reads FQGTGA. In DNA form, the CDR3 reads TGTGCCAGCAGCTCAGCGGGGGCCGACACAGATACGCAGTATTTT. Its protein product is CASSSAGADTDTQYF.

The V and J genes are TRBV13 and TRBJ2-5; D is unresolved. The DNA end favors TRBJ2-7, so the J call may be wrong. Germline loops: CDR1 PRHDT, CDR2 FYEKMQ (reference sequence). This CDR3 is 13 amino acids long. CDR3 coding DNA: TGTGCCAGCAGCGTATCCCCTAGGGACGAGCAGTACTTC. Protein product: CASSVSPRDEQYF.

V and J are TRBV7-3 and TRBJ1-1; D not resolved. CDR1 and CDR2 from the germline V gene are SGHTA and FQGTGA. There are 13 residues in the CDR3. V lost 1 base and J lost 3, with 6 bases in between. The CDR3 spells CASSLMTYTEAFF. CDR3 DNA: TGTGCCAGCAGCTTAATGACCTACACTGAAGCTTTCTTT.

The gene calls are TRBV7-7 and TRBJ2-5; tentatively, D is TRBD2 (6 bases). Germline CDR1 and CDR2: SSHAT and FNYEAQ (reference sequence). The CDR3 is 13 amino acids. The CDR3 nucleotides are TGTACTAGCAGCTTAGGGGCCGAGGAGACCCAGTACTTC. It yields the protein CTSSLGAEETQYF.

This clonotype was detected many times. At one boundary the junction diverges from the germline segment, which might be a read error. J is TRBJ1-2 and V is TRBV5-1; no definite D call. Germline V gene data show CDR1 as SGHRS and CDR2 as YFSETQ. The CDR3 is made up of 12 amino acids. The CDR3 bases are TGTGCCAGCAGTGATACTAACTATGGCTACACCTTC. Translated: CASSDTNYGYTF.

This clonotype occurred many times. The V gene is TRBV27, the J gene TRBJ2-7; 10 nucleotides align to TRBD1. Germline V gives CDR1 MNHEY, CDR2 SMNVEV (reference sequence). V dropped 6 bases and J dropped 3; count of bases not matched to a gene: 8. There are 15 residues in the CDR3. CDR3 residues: CASREDRDRGYEQYF. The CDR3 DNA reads TGTGCCAGCAGGGAAGACCGGGACAGGGGCTACGAGCAGTACTTC.

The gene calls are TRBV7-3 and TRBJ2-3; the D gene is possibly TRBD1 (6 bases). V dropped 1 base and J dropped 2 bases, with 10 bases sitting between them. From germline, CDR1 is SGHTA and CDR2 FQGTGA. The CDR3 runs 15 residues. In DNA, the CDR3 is TGTGCCAGCAGCTTAAATACAGGGTCCACAGATACGCAGTATTTT. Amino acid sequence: CASSLNTGSTDTQYF. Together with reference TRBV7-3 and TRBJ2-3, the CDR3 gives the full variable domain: GAGVSQTPSNKVTEKGKYVELRCDPISGHTALYWYRQSLGQGPEFLIYFQGTGAADDSGLPNDRFFAVRPEGSVSTLKIQRTERGDSAVYLCASSLNTGSTDTQYFGPGTRLTVL.

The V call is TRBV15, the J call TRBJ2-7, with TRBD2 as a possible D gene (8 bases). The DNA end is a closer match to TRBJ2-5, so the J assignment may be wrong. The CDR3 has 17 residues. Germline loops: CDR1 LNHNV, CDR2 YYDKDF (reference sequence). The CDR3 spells CATSREGGGGPPGTQYF. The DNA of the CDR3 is TGTGCCACCAGCAGAGAAGGGGGCGGGGGGCCCCCGGGGACCCAGTACTTC.

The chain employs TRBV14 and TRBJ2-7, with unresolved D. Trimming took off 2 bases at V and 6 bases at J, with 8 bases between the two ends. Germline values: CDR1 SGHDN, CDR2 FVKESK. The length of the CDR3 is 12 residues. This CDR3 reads CASSQLSGEQYF. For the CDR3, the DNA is TGTGCCAGCAGCCAATTATCGGGCGAGCAGTACTTC.

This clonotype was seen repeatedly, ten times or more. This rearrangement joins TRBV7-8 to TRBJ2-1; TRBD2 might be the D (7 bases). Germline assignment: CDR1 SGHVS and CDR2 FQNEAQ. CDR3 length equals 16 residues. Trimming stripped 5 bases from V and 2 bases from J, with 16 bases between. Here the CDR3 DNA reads TGTGCCAGCAGCGAGGGGGGGGGAGCCCCCTACAATGAGCAGTTCTTC. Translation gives CASSEGGGAPYNEQFF.

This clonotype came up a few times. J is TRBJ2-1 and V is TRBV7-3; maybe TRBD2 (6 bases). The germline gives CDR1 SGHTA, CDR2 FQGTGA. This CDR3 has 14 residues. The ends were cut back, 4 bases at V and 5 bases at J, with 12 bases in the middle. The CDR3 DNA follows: TGTGCCAGCAGCTCGGGACTGAACGACAATGAGCAGTTCTTC. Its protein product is CASSSGLNDNEQFF.